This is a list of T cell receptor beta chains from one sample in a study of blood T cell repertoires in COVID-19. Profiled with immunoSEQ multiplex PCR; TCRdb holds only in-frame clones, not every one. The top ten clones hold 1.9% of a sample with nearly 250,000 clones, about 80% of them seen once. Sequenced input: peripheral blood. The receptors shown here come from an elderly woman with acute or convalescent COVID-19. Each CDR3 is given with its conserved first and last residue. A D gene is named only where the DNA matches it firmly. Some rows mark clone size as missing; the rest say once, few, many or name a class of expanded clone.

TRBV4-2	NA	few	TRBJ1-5	CASSFFQNQPQHF	TGTGCCAGCAGCTTTTTCCAGAATCAGCCCCAGCATTTT
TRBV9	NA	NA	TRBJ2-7	CASSVDIGQSYEQYF	TGTGCCAGCAGCGTAGATATTGGACAGTCCTACGAGCAGTACTTC
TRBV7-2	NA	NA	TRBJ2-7	CASSLDLPYEQYF	TGTGCCAGCAGCTTAGACCTACCCTACGAGCAGTACTTC
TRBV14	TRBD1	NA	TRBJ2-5	CASSPIGTALQETQYF	TGTGCCAGCAGCCCGATCGGGACAGCTCTCCAAGAGACCCAGTACTTC
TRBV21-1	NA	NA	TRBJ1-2	CASSKGTAGGLTGGF	TGTGCCAGCAGCAAAGGTACGGCAGGGGGTTTGACCGGCGGATTC
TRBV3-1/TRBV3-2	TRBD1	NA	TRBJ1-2	CASSSTPTGGYGYTF	TGTGCCAGCAGCTCCACCCCGACAGGGGGCTATGGCTACACCTTC
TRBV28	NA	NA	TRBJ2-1	CASSPGQSSYNEQFF	TGTGCCAGCAGTCCCGGACAGAGCTCCTACAATGAGCAGTTCTTC
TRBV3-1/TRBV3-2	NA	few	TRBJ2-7	CASSLSYEQYF	TGTGCCAGCAGCCTATCCTACGAGCAGTACTTC
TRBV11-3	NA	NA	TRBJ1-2	CASSAGTSYTF	TGTGCCAGCAGCGCCGGGACAAGCTACACCTTC
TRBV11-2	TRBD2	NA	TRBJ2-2	CASSLDLAGVGTGELFF	TGTGCCAGCAGCTTAGATCTGGCGGGAGTCGGGACCGGGGAGCTGTTTTTT
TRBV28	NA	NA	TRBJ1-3	CASSFYRASGNTIYF	TGTGCCAGCAGTTTCTACAGGGCATCAGGAAACACCATATATTTT
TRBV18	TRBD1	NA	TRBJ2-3	CASSPTRGLSTDTQYF	TGTGCCAGCTCACCCACCAGGGGGCTTAGCACAGATACGCAGTATTTT
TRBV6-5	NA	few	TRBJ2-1	CASRSSVHSYNEQFF	TGTGCCAGCAGGAGCTCGGTCCACTCCTACAATGAGCAGTTCTTC
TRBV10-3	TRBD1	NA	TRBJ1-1	CAISDQGQGGTEAFF	TGTGCCATCAGTGACCAAGGACAGGGGGGCACTGAAGCTTTCTTT
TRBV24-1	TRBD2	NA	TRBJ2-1	CATRSPGSGGKPGCNEQFF	TGTGCCACCAGGTCTCCGGGTAGCGGGGGTAAGCCCGGATGTAATGAGCAGTTCTTC
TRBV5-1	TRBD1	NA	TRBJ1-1	CASSLEGGQGKAFF	TGCGCCAGCAGCTTGGAAGGAGGACAGGGAAAAGCTTTCTTT
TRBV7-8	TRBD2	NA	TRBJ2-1	CASSLVGTSGYNEQFF	TGTGCCAGCAGCTTAGTGGGGACTAGCGGATACAATGAGCAGTTCTTC
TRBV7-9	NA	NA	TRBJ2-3	CASSLRTVSSTDTQYF	TGTGCCAGCAGCTTACGGACAGTTTCTAGCACAGATACGCAGTATTTT
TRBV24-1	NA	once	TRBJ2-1	CATSSEIQGIGNEQFF	TGTGCCACCAGTTCCGAAATTCAGGGGATAGGCAATGAGCAGTTCTTC
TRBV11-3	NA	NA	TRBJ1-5	CASTNVPWTELYQPQHF	TGTGCCAGCACCAACGTCCCCTGGACAGAACTCTATCAGCCCCAGCATTTT
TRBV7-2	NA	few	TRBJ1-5	CASSLVKGGDQPQHF	TGTGCCAGCAGCTTAGTTAAGGGGGGGGATCAGCCCCAGCATTTT
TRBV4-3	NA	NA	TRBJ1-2	CASSQLTSDITGYTF	TGCGCCAGCAGCCAGTTGACGTCGGACATTACGGGCTACACCTTC
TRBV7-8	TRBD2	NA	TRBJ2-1	CASSTGLAGANNEQFF	TGTGCCAGCAGCACGGGACTAGCGGGGGCGAACAATGAGCAGTTCTTC
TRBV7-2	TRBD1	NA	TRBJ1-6	CASSPDRGDSPLHF	TGTGCCAGCAGCCCCGACAGGGGAGACTCACCCCTCCACTTT
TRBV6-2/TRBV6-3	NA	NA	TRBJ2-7	CASSYSRTRSYEQYF	TGTGCCAGCAGTTACTCCCGCACGCGTTCCTACGAGCAGTACTTC
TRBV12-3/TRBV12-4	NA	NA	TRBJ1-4	CASTRVEKLFF	TGTGCCAGCACCCGGGTTGAAAAACTGTTTTTT
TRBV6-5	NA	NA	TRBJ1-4	CASGPQGGDEKLFF	TGTGCCAGCGGCCCCCAGGGAGGGGATGAAAAACTGTTTTTT
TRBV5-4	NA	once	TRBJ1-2	CASSLEGYIYGYTF	TGTGCCAGCAGCTTGGAGGGGTATATCTATGGCTACACCTTC
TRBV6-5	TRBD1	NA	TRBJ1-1	CASSQNGQGYTEAFF	TGTGCCAGCAGCCAAAACGGACAGGGGTACACTGAAGCTTTCTTT
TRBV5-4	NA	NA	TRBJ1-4	CASSLGTRKNEKLFF	TGTGCCAGCAGCTTGGGGACACGGAAAAATGAAAAACTGTTTTTT
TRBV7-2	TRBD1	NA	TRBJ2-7	CASSFRGQGKNEQYF	TGTGCCAGCAGCTTTAGAGGACAGGGGAAGAACGAGCAGTACTTC
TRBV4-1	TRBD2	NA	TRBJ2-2	CASSQAQGLLTGELFF	TGCGCCAGCAGCCAAGCTCAGGGACTACTCACCGGGGAGCTGTTTTTT
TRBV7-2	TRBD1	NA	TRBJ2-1	CASSGRTGNEQFF	TGTGCCAGCAGCGGGCGGACAGGGAATGAGCAGTTCTTC
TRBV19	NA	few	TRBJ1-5	CASSRGFAPNQPQHF	TGTGCCAGTAGTAGAGGGTTTGCTCCTAATCAGCCCCAGCATTTT
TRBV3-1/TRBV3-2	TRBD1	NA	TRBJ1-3	CASSRGLQGAAGNTIYF	TGTGCCAGCAGCCGAGGGCTGCAGGGGGCGGCTGGAAACACCATATATTTT
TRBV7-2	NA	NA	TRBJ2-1	CASSSPPAGMFF	TGTGCCAGCAGCTCCCCCCCGGCGGGCATGTTCTTC
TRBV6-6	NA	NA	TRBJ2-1	CASSYSMRNEQFF	TGTGCCAGCAGTTACTCGATGAGAAATGAGCAGTTCTTC
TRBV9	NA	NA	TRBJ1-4	CASSAADRSNEKLFF	TGTGCCAGCAGCGCGGCGGACAGATCTAATGAAAAACTGTTTTTT
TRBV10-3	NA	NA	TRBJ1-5	CAISESSNQPQHF	TGTGCCATCAGTGAGTCATCTAACCAGCCCCAGCATTTT
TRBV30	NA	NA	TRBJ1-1	CAWGRNTEAFF	TGTGCCTGGGGACGGAACACTGAAGCTTTCTTT
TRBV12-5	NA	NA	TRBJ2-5	CASGLGLGAPGGETQYF	TGTGCTAGTGGTTTGGGTTTGGGGGCGCCTGGGGGAGAGACCCAGTACTTC
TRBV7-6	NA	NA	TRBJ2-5	CASSIQETQYF	TGTGCCAGCAGTATCCAAGAGACCCAGTACTTC
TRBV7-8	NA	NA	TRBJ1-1	CASSLVDTYTEAFF	TGTGCCAGCAGCTTAGTGGACACCTACACTGAAGCTTTCTTT
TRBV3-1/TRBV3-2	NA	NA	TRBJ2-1	CASSLIRGEQFF	TGTGCCAGCAGCCTCATACGGGGTGAGCAGTTCTTC
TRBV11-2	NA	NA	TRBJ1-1	CASSKQANTEAFF	TGTGCCAGCAGCAAACAGGCTAACACTGAAGCTTTCTTT
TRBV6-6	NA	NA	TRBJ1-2	CASSYGLGDYGYTF	TGTGCCAGCAGTTACGGGTTAGGGGACTATGGCTACACCTTC